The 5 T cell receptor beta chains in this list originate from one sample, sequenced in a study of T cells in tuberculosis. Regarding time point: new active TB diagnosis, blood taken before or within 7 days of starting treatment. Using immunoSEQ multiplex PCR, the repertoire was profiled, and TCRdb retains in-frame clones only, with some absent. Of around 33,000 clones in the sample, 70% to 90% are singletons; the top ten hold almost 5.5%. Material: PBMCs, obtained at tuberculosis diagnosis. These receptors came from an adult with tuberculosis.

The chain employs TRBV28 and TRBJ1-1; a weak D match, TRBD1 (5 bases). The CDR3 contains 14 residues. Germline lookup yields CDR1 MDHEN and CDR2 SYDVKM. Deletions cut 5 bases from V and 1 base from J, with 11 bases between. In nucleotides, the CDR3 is TGTGCCAGCAGTCCAGGGTGGAGGAACACTGAAGCTTTCTTT. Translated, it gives CASSPGWRNTEAFF.

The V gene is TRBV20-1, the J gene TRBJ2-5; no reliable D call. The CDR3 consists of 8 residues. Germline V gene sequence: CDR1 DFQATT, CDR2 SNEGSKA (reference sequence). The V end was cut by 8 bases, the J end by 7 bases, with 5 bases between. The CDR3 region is CSSRTQYF. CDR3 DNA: TGCAGTTCCCGGACCCAGTACTTC.

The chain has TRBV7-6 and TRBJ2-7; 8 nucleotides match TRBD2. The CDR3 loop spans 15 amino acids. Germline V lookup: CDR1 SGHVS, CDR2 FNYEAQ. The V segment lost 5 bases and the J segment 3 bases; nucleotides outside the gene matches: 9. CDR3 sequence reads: CASSRAGGAFYEQYF. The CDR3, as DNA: TGTGCCAGCAGCAGGGCGGGGGGCGCCTTCTACGAGCAGTACTTC. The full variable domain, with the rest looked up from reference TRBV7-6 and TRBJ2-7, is GAGVSQSPRYKVTKRGQDVALRCDPISGHVSLYWYRQALGQGPEFLTYFNYEAQQDKSGLPNDRFSAERPEGSISTLTIQRTEQRDSAMYRCASSRAGGAFYEQYFGPGTRLTVT.

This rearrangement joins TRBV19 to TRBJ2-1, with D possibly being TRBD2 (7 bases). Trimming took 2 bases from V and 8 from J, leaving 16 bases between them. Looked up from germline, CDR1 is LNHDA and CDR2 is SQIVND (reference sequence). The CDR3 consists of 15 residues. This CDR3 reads CASSITGGRGDEQFF. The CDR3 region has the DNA TGTGCCAGTAGTATAACGGGGGGCCGCGGAGATGAGCAGTTCTTC. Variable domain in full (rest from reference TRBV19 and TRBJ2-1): DGGITQSPKYLFRKEGQNVTLSCEQNLNHDAMYWYRQDPGQGLRLIYYSQIVNDFQKGDIAEGYSVSREKKESFPLTVTSAQKNPTAFYLCASSITGGRGDEQFFGPGTRLTVL.

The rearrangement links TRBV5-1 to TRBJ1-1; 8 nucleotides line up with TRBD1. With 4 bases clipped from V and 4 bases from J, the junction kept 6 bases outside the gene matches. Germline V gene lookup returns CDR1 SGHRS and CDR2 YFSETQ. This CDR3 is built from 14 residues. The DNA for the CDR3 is TGCGCCAGCAGCCAGGGGGCTCTTGGCACTGAAGCTTTCTTT. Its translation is CASSQGALGTEAFF.